The next 9 T cell receptor beta chains were all read from a single sample in a study of OX40 agonist ivuxolimab in advanced cancers. Library preparation used the immunoSEQ multiplex PCR assay. Held by TCRdb, this immuneACCESS table contains in-frame sequences only and omits some clones. Under half of the omission traces to an unresolved V gene where checked; the cause of the rest is unknown. This sample lists 65,000 or so clones; around 85% were detected once. The ten largest clonotypes hold under 0.85% of the sample. Here the sequenced sample was CD4+ or CD8+ T cells sorted from blood, taken in a trial of the OX40 agonist ivuxolimab. These TCRs come from an adult with an advanced solid tumor such as melanoma, head and neck, liver or kidney cancer.

J is TRBJ2-5 and V is TRBV7-9; D is uncertain. The CDR3 is made up of 14 amino acids. V was cut by 5 bases and J by 5 bases, with 15 bases left in between. CDR1 is SEHNR, CDR2 FQNEAQ, per germline (reference sequence). Here the CDR3 reads CASSKRSGLETQYF. The CDR3 DNA reads as TGTGCCAGCAGCAAACGTTCAGGATTGGAGACCCAGTACTTC.

This chain links TRBV19 with TRBJ2-1; 8 nucleotides align to TRBD2. From germline, CDR1 is LNHDA and CDR2 SQIVND (reference sequence). V gave up 8 bases and J gave up 0 bases; unmatched junction bases: 9. The CDR3 runs 16 residues. CDR3 protein: CASSASGLSSYNEQFF. CDR3 bases: TGTGCCAGTTCAGCTAGCGGGCTAAGCTCCTACAATGAGCAGTTCTTC.

The chain recombines TRBV19 with TRBJ2-7; D gene unclear. Germline lookup yields CDR1 LNHDA and CDR2 SQIVND (reference sequence). The CDR3 has 13 amino acids. V gave up 8 bases and J gave up 3 bases, with 14 bases separating them. CDR3 coding DNA: TGTGCCAGTTCCCTACGGGCGGACTACGAGCAGTACTTC. Amino acid sequence: CASSLRADYEQYF.

This chain connects TRBV13 to TRBJ2-2; no firm D call. The V end was cut by 6 bases, the J end by 0 bases, with 11 bases between. CDR3 length: 15 amino acids. Germline CDR1 PRHDT, CDR2 FYEKMQ (reference sequence). The CDR3 DNA sequence: TGTGCCAGCAGGTCTGTGGGTTCGAACACCGGGGAGCTGTTTTTT. Translation: CASRSVGSNTGELFF.

J is TRBJ1-4 and V is TRBV4-1, with 7 bases lining up with TRBD1. The CDR3 sequence is 14 residues long. The germline V gene has CDR1 MGHRA and CDR2 YSYEKL. Losses at the gene ends were 4 bases for V and 5 bases for J; bases not matched to a gene: 4. The CDR3 protein is CASSLGQINEKLFF. The CDR3 DNA reads TGCGCCAGCAGCCTGGGACAGATCAATGAAAAACTGTTTTTT.

This clone was found a few times. The chain recombines TRBV27 with TRBJ1-5; TRBD1 matches at 8 bases. With V trimmed by 6 bases and J by 6 bases, 7 bases remained unmatched. The CDR3 covers 14 residues. CDR1 and CDR2 (germline): MNHEY, SMNVEV (reference sequence). The CDR3 nucleotides read TGTGCCAGCAGAAGGACAGGGAGCGGTCAGCCCCAGCATTTT. Amino acid sequence: CASRRTGSGQPQHF.

This clone was seen just once. This rearrangement joins TRBV15 to TRBJ1-4, with a weak D call TRBD1 (5 bases). V dropped 0 bases and J dropped 8 bases, with 10 bases sitting between them. CDR1 LNHNV and CDR2 YYDKDF come from the germline V gene (reference sequence). The CDR3 length is 14 residues. In DNA, the CDR3 is TGTGCCACCAGCAGAGATAATGGGGGGGAAAAACTGTTTTTT. It specifies CATSRDNGGEKLFF.

The chain has TRBV7-9 and TRBJ2-5; 9 bases agree with TRBD2. Germline CDR1 SEHNR, CDR2 FQNEAQ (reference sequence). The CDR3 loop spans 15 amino acids. Losses at the gene ends were 5 bases for V and 2 bases for J; bases not matched to a gene: 6. The CDR3 sequence: CASSPSGAMQETQYF. CDR3 sequence (DNA): TGTGCCAGCAGCCCTAGCGGGGCTATGCAAGAGACCCAGTACTTC.

The chain combines TRBV28 with TRBJ2-5, with 7 nucleotides matching TRBD1. CDR1 and CDR2 from the germline V gene are MDHEN and SYDVKM. V dropped 4 bases and J dropped 4; count of bases not matched to a gene: 12. There are 16 residues in the CDR3. The CDR3 DNA reads as TGTGCCAGCAGTTGGGCCCTGACAGGGATAGGAGAGACCCAGTACTTC. It translates to CASSWALTGIGETQYF.